Following are 10 T cell receptor beta chains from one sample sequenced in a study of blood T cell repertoires in COVID-19. Profiled with immunoSEQ multiplex PCR; TCRdb holds only in-frame clones, not every one. This sample carries fewer than 250,000 clones, around 80% of them seen once, and the ten largest clones take 7.4%. The sequenced material came from PBMCs or T cells enriched from blood (not recorded which). Receptors were obtained from a woman aged 40 to 55 with acute COVID-19.

This chain links TRBV5-1 with TRBJ1-6; a possible D gene is TRBD1 (6 bases). The CDR3 is 14 amino acids. Trimming removed 4 bases at V and 11 bases at J, with 16 bases between. CDR1 is SGHRS and CDR2 is YFSETQ in the germline V gene. The CDR3 region is CASSPGQRSTPLHF. The CDR3, as DNA: TGCGCCAGCAGCCCTGGACAGCGTAGTACACCCCTCCACTTT.

The V and J genes are TRBV6-1 and TRBJ2-3, with TRBD2 as a possible D gene (5 bases). V was clipped by 1 base and J by 8 bases, with 13 bases between them. From germline, CDR1 is MNHNS and CDR2 SASEGT. The CDR3 is made up of 14 amino acids. The DNA for the CDR3 is TGTGCCAGCAGTGAAGTTGAAGGCGGAGGTACGCAGTATTTT. This gives the protein CASSEVEGGGTQYF.

This chain uses TRBV19 with TRBJ1-5; weak D call: TRBD1 (5 bases). Per germline, CDR1 LNHDA and CDR2 SQIVND (reference sequence). This CDR3 spans 14 amino acids. V was clipped by 6 bases and J by 5 bases, with 14 bases between them. CDR3 sequence: CASSTLQEHQPQHF. The CDR3 nucleotides read TGTGCCAGTAGCACCTTACAGGAGCATCAGCCCCAGCATTTT.

The rearrangement uses TRBV4-3 and TRBJ2-1, with 13 bases matching TRBD2. The CDR3 is made up of 18 amino acids. Germline loops: CDR1 LGHNA, CDR2 YSLEER. J was trimmed by 2 bases and V by 0 bases; bases with no gene match: 4. CDR3 bases: TGCGCCAGCAGCCAAGACACTAGCGGGAGGGCCCCCTACAATGAGCAGTTCTTC. Translation gives CASSQDTSGRAPYNEQFF.

This chain uses TRBV15 with TRBJ1-6; 7 bases fit TRBD1. Trimming took 3 bases from V and 10 from J; bases not matched to a gene: 0. The CDR3 sequence is 12 residues long. Germline V CDR1 and CDR2: LNHNV, YYDKDF (reference sequence). The chain's CDR3 is CATSRTGSPLHF. The CDR3 DNA reads TGTGCCACCAGCAGGACAGGGTCACCCCTCCACTTT. The variable domain in full, with the rest retrieved from reference TRBV15 and TRBJ1-6, is DAMVIQNPRYQVTQFGKPVTLSCSQTLNHNVMYWYQQKSSQAPKLLFHYYDKDFNNEADTPDNFQSRRPNTSFCFLDIRSPGLGDTAMYLCATSRTGSPLHFGNGTRLTVT.

This sequence joins TRBV14 and TRBJ2-3; D remains unclear. This CDR3 has 16 amino acids. The germline V and J ends were trimmed by 0 bases and 2 bases, with 12 bases remaining between them. Germline CDR1 is SGHDN and CDR2 is FVKESK. The CDR3 protein is CASSQDRVAYTDTQYF. For the CDR3, the DNA is TGTGCCAGCAGCCAAGATCGGGTCGCTTACACAGATACGCAGTATTTT.

This chain uses TRBV19 with TRBJ1-1; a weak D match, TRBD1 (5 bases). The V and J ends lost 5 bases and 5 bases respectively, with 15 bases between them. This CDR3 region has 14 residues. Germline CDR1 is LNHDA and CDR2 is SQIVND (reference sequence). The CDR3 reads CASSPGLKGTEAFF. CDR3 DNA: TGTGCCAGTAGTCCGGGACTTAAAGGGACTGAAGCTTTCTTT.

The chain couples TRBV18 to TRBJ2-6, with D perhaps matching TRBD1 (6 bases). Germline values: CDR1 KGHSH, CDR2 LQKENI. With 2 bases removed from V and 0 bases from J, the gap between germline ends came to 14 bases. The CDR3 covers 18 residues. The CDR3 spells CASSPARDMGSGANVLTF. CDR3 DNA: TGTGCCAGCTCACCAGCCCGGGACATGGGCTCTGGGGCCAACGTCCTGACTTTC.

The chain couples TRBV6-6 to TRBJ1-6; 7 bases fit TRBD1. Germline CDR1 is MNHNY and CDR2 is SVGAGI (reference sequence). The CDR3 spans 15 residues. V shed 10 bases, J shed 7 bases, and the junction held 13 bases outside the gene matches. The CDR3 loop is CATKNGDRENSPLHF. The CDR3 bases are TGTGCCACCAAGAATGGGGACAGAGAAAATTCACCCCTCCACTTT.

Only one count was recorded for this clone. The gene calls are TRBV5-4 and TRBJ1-2; D might be TRBD1 (5 bases). Looked up from germline, CDR1 is SGHNT and CDR2 is YYREEE (reference sequence). The V and J ends lost 4 bases and 0 bases respectively, with 13 bases between them. CDR3 length: 15 residues. CDR3 bases: TGTGCCAGCAGCCCTGATCCGGGGGCTAACTATGGCTACACCTTC. Its translation is CASSPDPGANYGYTF.